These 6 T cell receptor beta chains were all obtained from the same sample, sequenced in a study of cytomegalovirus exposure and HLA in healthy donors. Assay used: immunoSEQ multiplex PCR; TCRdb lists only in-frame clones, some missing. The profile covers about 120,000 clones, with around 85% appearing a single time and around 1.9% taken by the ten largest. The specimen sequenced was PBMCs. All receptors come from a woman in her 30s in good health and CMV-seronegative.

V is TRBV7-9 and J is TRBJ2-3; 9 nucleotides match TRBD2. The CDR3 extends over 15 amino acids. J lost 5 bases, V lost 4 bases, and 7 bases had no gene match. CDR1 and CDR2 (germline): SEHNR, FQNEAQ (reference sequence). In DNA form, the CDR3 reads TGTGCCAGCAGCTACGCGGGGGGGCCGGGAGATACGCAGTATTTT. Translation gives CASSYAGGPGDTQYF.

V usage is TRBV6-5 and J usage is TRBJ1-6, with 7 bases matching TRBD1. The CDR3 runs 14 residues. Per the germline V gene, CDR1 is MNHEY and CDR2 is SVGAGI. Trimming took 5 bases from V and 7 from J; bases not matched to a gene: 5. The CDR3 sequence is CASSQQGTNSPLHF. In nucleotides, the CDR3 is TGTGCCAGCAGTCAACAGGGGACGAATTCACCCCTCCACTTT.

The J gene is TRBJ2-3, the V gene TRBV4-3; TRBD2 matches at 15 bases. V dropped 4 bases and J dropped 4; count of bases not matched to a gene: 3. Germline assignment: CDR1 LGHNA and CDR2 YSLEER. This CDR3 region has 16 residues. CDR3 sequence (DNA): TGCGCCAGCAGCCTCGGACTAGCGGGGGGGGCAGATACGCAGTATTTT. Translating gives CASSLGLAGGADTQYF.

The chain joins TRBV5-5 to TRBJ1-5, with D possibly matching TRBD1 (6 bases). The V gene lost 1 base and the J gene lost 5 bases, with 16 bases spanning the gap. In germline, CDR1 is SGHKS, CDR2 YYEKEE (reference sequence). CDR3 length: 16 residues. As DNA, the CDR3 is TGTGCCAGCAGCTTGTCTTGGAGCAGGGGCCATCAGCCCCAGCATTTT. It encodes CASSLSWSRGHQPQHF.

The CDR3, as DNA: TGTGCCAGCAGCCCCGCCCCCTTAGCGGGGGGTCCTCCCTACGAGCAGTACTTC. Amino acid sequence: CASSPAPLAGGPPYEQYF. The chain joins TRBV7-2 to TRBJ2-7; 10 bases are a match to TRBD2. Trimming cost V 5 bases and J 2 bases; bases outside gene matches: 15. The CDR3 is 18 residues long. Germline CDR1 and CDR2: SGHTA and FQGNSA.

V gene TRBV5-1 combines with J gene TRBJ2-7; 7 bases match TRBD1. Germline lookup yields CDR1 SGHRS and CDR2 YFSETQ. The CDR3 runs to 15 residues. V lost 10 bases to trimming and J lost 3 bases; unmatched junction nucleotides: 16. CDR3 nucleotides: TGCGCCTTTCCGACCGGGACAGACGACTACTACGAGCAGTACTTC. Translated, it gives CAFPTGTDDYYEQYF.